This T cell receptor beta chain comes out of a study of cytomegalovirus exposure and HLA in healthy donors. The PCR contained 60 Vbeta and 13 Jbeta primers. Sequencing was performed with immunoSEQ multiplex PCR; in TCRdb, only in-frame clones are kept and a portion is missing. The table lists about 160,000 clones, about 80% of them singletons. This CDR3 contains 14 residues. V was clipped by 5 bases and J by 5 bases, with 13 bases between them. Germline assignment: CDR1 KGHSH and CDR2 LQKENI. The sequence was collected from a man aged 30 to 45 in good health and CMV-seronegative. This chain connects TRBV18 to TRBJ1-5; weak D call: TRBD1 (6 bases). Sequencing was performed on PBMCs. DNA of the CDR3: TGTGCCAGCTCAGGGGGCTTGGGGGATCAGCCCCAGCATTTT. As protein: CASSGGLGDQPQHF.